Described below is a single TCR beta chain sequence and its context. Antigen: not known. These data are taken from a study of Tregs in tolerant kidney transplant recipients. Study results and caveats: The small number of patients limits these findings pending further validation. Activated donor B cell expansion appeared to reveal the most relevant donor-specific TCRbeta repertoire.

Trimming took 5 bases from V and 5 from J; bases not matched to a gene: 1. The CDR3 runs 14 residues. Germline assignment: CDR1 MNHEY and CDR2 SVGAGI. Sequencing was performed with immunoSEQ multiplex PCR; in TCRdb, only in-frame clones are kept and a portion is missing. The sample records some 100,000 clones, 92% being singletons. The TCR comes from a human donor in good health. The V gene is TRBV6-5, the J gene TRBJ2-2; TRBD1 matches at 11 bases. The specimen was CD4+ T cells from blood. DNA for the CDR3: TGTGCCAGCAGTAGGGACAGGGGGACCGGGGAGCTGTTTTTT. It codes for CASSRDRGTGELFF.